A single sample is the source of the 27 T cell receptor beta chains below, sequenced in a study of beta chain features in type 1 diabetes. Study-level points and caveats: A moderate, significant TCRB CDR3 shortening appeared in type 1 diabetes across four CD4+ subsets.

Their specific antigens are unknown. Expressed TCRB transcripts were sequenced because the entire RNA isolate underwent reverse transcription. Generated by immunoSEQ multiplex PCR, the TCRdb table keeps only in-frame clones and is missing some. The repertoire includes hundreds of thousands of clones, 13% of them detected once, and about 0.02% sits in the top ten. Sequences were obtained from naive CD4+ T cells from blood. The receptors come from a man aged 18 to 29 with type 1 diabetes.

V is TRBV10-3 and J is TRBJ2-7; 7 bases fit TRBD1. There are 14 residues in the CDR3. J was trimmed by 4 bases and V by 2 bases; bases with no gene match: 5. In germline, CDR1 is ENHRY, CDR2 SYGVKD. CDR3 bases: TGTGCCATCAGTGAGCCCGCGACAGGGTACGAGCAGTACTTC. The encoded protein is CAISEPATGYEQYF.

This clone was seen a handful of times. The V and J genes are TRBV7-9 and TRBJ1-4; 10 bases are shared with TRBD1. V lost 1 base to trimming and J lost 8 bases; unmatched junction nucleotides: 4. This CDR3 spans 15 amino acids. Per the germline V gene, CDR1 is SEHNR and CDR2 is FQNEAQ (reference sequence). This CDR3 reads CASSLGDRGEEKLFF. The CDR3 coding sequence is TGTGCCAGCAGCTTAGGGGACAGGGGCGAAGAAAAACTGTTTTTT.

The rearrangement joins TRBV30 to TRBJ1-1; D may be TRBD1 (6 bases). CDR1 is GTSNPN and CDR2 is SVGIG in the germline V gene (reference sequence). V was cut by 0 bases and J by 5 bases, with 13 bases left in between. This CDR3 spans 14 amino acids. The CDR3 coding sequence is TGTGCCTGGAGTGTCACCAGGGGAGATACTGAAGCTTTCTTT. Protein sequence: CAWSVTRGDTEAFF.

A few counts support this clone. J is TRBJ2-1 and V is TRBV15; TRBD2 matches 7 bases. This CDR3 has 15 residues. After removal of 1 base from V and 3 bases from J, the junction contained 3 bases not matched to a gene. Germline values: CDR1 LNHNV, CDR2 YYDKDF (reference sequence). CDR3 bases: TGTGCCACCAGCAGAGCCCCTAGCGGCTACAATGAGCAGTTCTTC. Its translation: CATSRAPSGYNEQFF. Complete variable domain (other parts from reference TRBV15 and TRBJ2-1): DAMVIQNPRYQVTQFGKPVTLSCSQTLNHNVMYWYQQKSSQAPKLLFHYYDKDFNNEADTPDNFQSRRPNTSFCFLDIRSPGLGDTAMYLCATSRAPSGYNEQFFGPGTRLTVL.

The chain is built from TRBV2 and TRBJ2-1; 13 bases are a match to TRBD2. Germline V lookup: CDR1 SNHLY, CDR2 FYNNEI. This CDR3 comprises 14 residues. With 3 bases clipped from V and 15 bases from J, the junction kept 8 bases outside the gene matches. CDR3 in amino acids: CASSDLPTSGGRFF. CDR3 bases: TGTGCCAGCAGTGACCTCCCGACTAGCGGGGGGCGGTTCTTC.

The CDR3 region has the DNA TGTGCCAGCAGCTTAGCTTCCGGCAGGGGATATGGCTACACCTTC. Protein product: CASSLASGRGYGYTF. V usage is TRBV7-9 and J usage is TRBJ1-2, with D tentatively TRBD1 (6 bases). Looked up from germline, CDR1 is SEHNR and CDR2 is FQNEAQ (reference sequence). The CDR3 is 15 amino acids. The V gene lost 0 bases and the J gene lost 5 bases, with 13 bases spanning the gap.

In its sample, this clone was seen a few times. This sequence joins TRBV29-1 and TRBJ1-2; D remains ambiguous. Trimming cost V 3 bases and J 1 base, with 3 bases left between them. CDR1 and CDR2 (germline): SQVTM, ANQGSEA. The CDR3 has 11 amino acids. The DNA of the CDR3 is TGCAGCGTTGATGGTAACTATGGCTACACCTTC. This translates into CSVDGNYGYTF.

The sample holds one count of this clone. The CDR3 spells CASSPSPQGGTEAFF. CDR3 nucleotide sequence: TGCGCCAGCAGCCCCAGCCCACAGGGGGGAACTGAAGCTTTCTTT. The chain has TRBV5-1 and TRBJ1-1; 8 positions agree with TRBD1. Germline V gene sequence: CDR1 SGHRS, CDR2 YFSETQ. Trimming at V came to 4 bases and at J to 5 bases, leaving 10 bases not matched to a gene. This CDR3 contains 15 residues.

The chain carries TRBV7-9 and TRBJ1-1; no firm D call. The germline V gene encodes CDR1 SEHNR and CDR2 FQNEAQ (reference sequence). This CDR3 is built from 13 residues. Trimming took off 4 bases at V and 1 base at J, with 7 bases between the two ends. This CDR3 is CASSSVGNTEAFF. The CDR3 region has the DNA TGTGCCAGCAGCTCCGTAGGGAACACTGAAGCTTTCTTT. Variable domain in full (rest from reference TRBV7-9 and TRBJ1-1): DTGVSQNPRHKITKRGQNVTFRCDPISEHNRLYWYRQTLGQGPEFLTYFQNEAQLEKSRLLSDRFSAERPKGSFSTLEIQRTEQGDSAMYLCASSSVGNTEAFFGQGTRLTVV.

The V and J genes are TRBV5-1 and TRBJ2-3; D might be TRBD2 (5 bases). Germline values: CDR1 SGHRS, CDR2 YFSETQ. The V end lost 4 bases, the J end lost 2 bases, and 17 bases lay between the germline ends. This CDR3 is 16 amino acids long. The CDR3 DNA is TGCGCCAGCAGCCTGGCGGGCAGATTGCCCACAGATACGCAGTATTTT. This gives the protein CASSLAGRLPTDTQYF.

The chain has TRBV20-1 and TRBJ1-1; D gene unclear. CDR3 length equals 11 residues. Per the germline V gene, CDR1 is DFQATT and CDR2 is SNEGSKA (reference sequence). With 6 bases removed from V and 2 bases from J, the gap between germline ends came to 7 bases. CDR3 loop: CSALYNTEAFF. As DNA, the CDR3 is TGCAGTGCCCTCTATAACACTGAAGCTTTCTTT.

The rearrangement links TRBV29-1 to TRBJ2-3; D gene unclear. The germline V and J ends were trimmed by 6 bases and 4 bases, with 20 bases remaining between them. This CDR3 has 15 amino acids. CDR1 and CDR2 from the germline V gene are SQVTM and ANQGSEA. The CDR3 bases are TGCAGCGTCCCCCCGGGCAGCCCGCTGGCAGATACGCAGTATTTT. Translated: CSVPPGSPLADTQYF.

The gene calls are TRBV4-1 and TRBJ1-1, with TRBD1 matching 9 bases. Germline V gene lookup returns CDR1 MGHRA and CDR2 YSYEKL. The CDR3 contains 16 residues. Unmatched junction bases numbered 10, after V lost 7 bases and J lost 1 base. The CDR3 coding sequence is TGCGCCAGCAACTTACGGGACAGGGCTTCGAACACTGAAGCTTTCTTT. This sequence encodes CASNLRDRASNTEAFF.

The sample holds a few counts of this clone. This sequence joins TRBV5-1 and TRBJ2-5; 9 bases line up with TRBD2. The CDR3 contains 18 residues. J lost 0 bases, V lost 3 bases, and 12 bases had no gene match. Germline V gene data show CDR1 as SGHRS and CDR2 as YFSETQ. The CDR3 nucleotides read TGCGCCAGCAGCTCCGCCGCGTTGACTAGCGGTTACCAAGAGACCCAGTACTTC. Amino acid sequence: CASSSAALTSGYQETQYF.

This clone was counted between two and nine times. The CDR3 loop reads CASSLAVTGPTYEQYF. CDR3 nucleotide sequence: TGTGCCAGCAGCTTGGCGGTGACAGGGCCGACCTACGAGCAGTACTTC. V is TRBV5-5 and J is TRBJ2-5, with TRBD1 matching over 7 bases. The J call could be wrong; TRBJ2-7 is a better fit for the DNA end. In germline, CDR1 is SGHKS, CDR2 YYEKEE (reference sequence). This CDR3 is 16 amino acids long.

This clone was recorded a few times. This sequence joins TRBV7-9 and TRBJ2-4, with unresolved D. V was pared by 2 bases and J by 0 bases, with 20 bases between. Germline lookup yields CDR1 SEHNR and CDR2 FQNEAQ (reference sequence). The CDR3 runs to 19 residues. The CDR3 nucleotides are TGTGCCAGCAGCTTACCACCAACGGAACCCCGGATAGCCAAAAACATTCAGTACTTC. As protein: CASSLPPTEPRIAKNIQYF.

The chain couples TRBV7-9 to TRBJ1-2; no clear D gene. Germline V gives CDR1 SEHNR, CDR2 FQNEAQ (reference sequence). The CDR3 sequence is 13 residues long. The V and J ends lost 5 bases and 6 bases respectively, with 13 bases between them. CDR3 residues: CASSLEAGDGYTF. For the CDR3, the DNA is TGTGCCAGCAGCCTCGAAGCTGGTGATGGCTACACCTTC.

The J gene is TRBJ1-4, the V gene TRBV30; a weak D match, TRBD1 (5 bases). This CDR3 has 19 residues. Trimming shortened V by 0 bases and J by 3 bases, and 23 bases separated the two germline ends. Germline lookup yields CDR1 GTSNPN and CDR2 SVGIG (reference sequence). The CDR3 DNA sequence: TGTGCCTGGAGTGTACAACCCCGACAGTCTTTTAGATCTAATGAAAAACTGTTTTTT. Translated, it gives CAWSVQPRQSFRSNEKLFF.

The V and J genes are TRBV10-3 and TRBJ1-5; unclear D gene. The CDR3 runs 12 residues. V lost 4 bases and J lost 4, with 5 bases in between. The germline gives CDR1 ENHRY, CDR2 SYGVKD. CDR3 in DNA: TGTGCCATCAGTGGGGAAAATCAGCCCCAGCATTTT. Protein product: CAISGENQPQHF.

The chain employs TRBV5-4 and TRBJ2-7; the D is unclear. The CDR3 runs to 12 residues. Deletions cut 0 bases from V and 4 bases from J, with 5 bases between. Per germline, CDR1 SGHNT and CDR2 YYREEE (reference sequence). Here the CDR3 DNA reads TGTGCCAGCAGCTTGGAGGAATACGAGCAGTACTTC. Protein product: CASSLEEYEQYF.

In regard to this clone: Different DNA sequences within this sample yield the same CDR3. CDR3 in amino acids: CSASQGYGYTF. The CDR3 DNA sequence: TGCAGTGCTTCGCAGGGGTATGGCTACACCTTC. This chain uses TRBV20-1 with TRBJ1-2; weak D call: TRBD1 (6 bases). Germline V gene lookup returns CDR1 DFQATT and CDR2 SNEGSKA (reference sequence). This CDR3 region has 11 residues. The V end was cut by 5 bases, the J end by 5 bases, with 9 bases between.

This clone was observed a handful of times. This rearrangement joins TRBV5-1 to TRBJ1-5, with 9 bases lining up with TRBD1. With 2 bases clipped from V and 7 bases from J, the junction kept 13 bases outside the gene matches. The germline CDR1 and CDR2 sequences are SGHRS and YFSETQ. The CDR3 totals 17 residues. The CDR3 reads CASSFSPGTGTGQPQHF. The CDR3 region has the DNA TGCGCCAGCAGCTTCAGTCCCGGGACAGGGACTGGCCAGCCCCAGCATTTT.

This clone was counted between two and nine times. The rearrangement joins TRBV29-1 to TRBJ2-3; 7 positions match TRBD2. After removal of 3 bases from V and 5 bases from J, the junction contained 14 bases not matched to a gene. The CDR3 spans 16 residues. Germline V lookup: CDR1 SQVTM, CDR2 ANQGSEA. CDR3 residues: CSVEGLAASGKDTQYF. Here the CDR3 DNA reads TGCAGCGTTGAGGGGCTAGCGGCTTCGGGAAAAGATACGCAGTATTTT.

Only a few counts were recorded for this clone. The V and J genes are TRBV5-1 and TRBJ1-1; D gene unclear. The germline CDR1 and CDR2 sequences are SGHRS and YFSETQ. The CDR3 covers 13 residues. Trimming took off 4 bases at V and 1 base at J, with 8 bases between the two ends. The CDR3 is CASSPSGNTEAFF. The CDR3 DNA reads TGCGCCAGCAGCCCCTCCGGGAACACTGAAGCTTTCTTT.

The V gene is TRBV6-6, the J gene TRBJ1-2; the match to TRBD1 covers 10 bases. In germline, CDR1 is MNHNY, CDR2 SVGAGI (reference sequence). The CDR3 totals 16 residues. Trimming removed 6 bases from V and 6 bases from J; junction bases left unmatched: 13. CDR3 loop: CASRKTPGQGNDGYTF. CDR3 bases: TGTGCCAGCAGAAAAACACCGGGACAGGGGAATGATGGCTACACCTTC.

The CDR3 DNA sequence: TGCGCCAGCAGTTTCGGGACAGAAGGTCAGCCCCAGCATTTT. It codes for CASSFGTEGQPQHF. The V and J genes are TRBV5-1 and TRBJ1-5, with TRBD1 matching 7 bases. V shed 5 bases and J 6 bases; nucleotides not matched to a gene: 8. The CDR3 totals 14 residues. Looked up from germline, CDR1 is SGHRS and CDR2 is YFSETQ. The full variable domain, with the rest looked up from reference TRBV5-1 and TRBJ1-5, is KAGVTQTPRYLIKTRGQQVTLSCSPISGHRSVSWYQQTPGQGLQFLFEYFSETQRNKGNFPGRFSGRQFSNSRSEMNVSTLELGDSALYLCASSFGTEGQPQHFGDGTRLSIL.

The chain links TRBV7-8 to TRBJ2-1; 8 bases align to TRBD2. Germline-derived CDR1 and CDR2 are SGHVS and FQNEAQ. CDR3 size: 14 residues. V shed 5 bases and J 7 bases; nucleotides not matched to a gene: 7. The CDR3 here is CASSISGVRNEQFF. In nucleotides, the CDR3 is TGTGCCAGCAGCATTAGCGGGGTTCGTAATGAGCAGTTCTTC.